Shown below are 17 T cell receptor beta chains from a single sample sequenced in a study of T cell responses to AZD1222 COVID-19 vaccine. Profiled with immunoSEQ multiplex PCR; TCRdb holds only in-frame clones, not every one. The sample has 90,000 to 100,000 clones; 85% are singletons. Here the sequenced sample was peripheral blood, taken 28 days after the second AZD1222 dose. The receptors originated from an adult who received the AZD1222 COVID-19 vaccine.

In its sample, this clone was seen a few times. This rearrangement joins TRBV11-2 to TRBJ2-5, with D possibly being TRBD1 (6 bases). Germline V gives CDR1 SGHAT, CDR2 FQNNGV. V gave up 4 bases and J gave up 6 bases, with 15 bases separating them. The CDR3 sequence is 14 residues long. CDR3 amino acids: CASSSLGGPQTQYF. The CDR3, as DNA: TGTGCCAGCAGCTCCTTAGGGGGTCCACAGACCCAGTACTTC.

The rearrangement joins TRBV7-9 to TRBJ1-1; D may be TRBD1 (5 bases). The CDR3 is 13 residues long. Germline lookup yields CDR1 SEHNR and CDR2 FQNEAQ (reference sequence). V gave up 1 base and J gave up 7 bases, with 10 bases separating them. This CDR3 reads CASSLGAGSEAFF. Here the CDR3 DNA reads TGTGCCAGCAGCTTAGGGGCAGGGAGTGAAGCTTTCTTT.

The chain employs TRBV11-3 and TRBJ2-7, with D possibly being TRBD2 (7 bases). Germline assignment: CDR1 SGHNT and CDR2 YENEEA. Trimming stripped 1 base from V and 6 bases from J, with 10 bases between. This CDR3 has 13 residues. CDR3 protein: CASSLVGGREQYF. The DNA for the CDR3 is TGTGCCAGCAGCTTAGTCGGGGGGCGCGAGCAGTACTTC.

This chain joins TRBV2 and TRBJ1-5, with D tentatively TRBD1 (5 bases). CDR3 length: 15 residues. Per the germline V gene, CDR1 is SNHLY and CDR2 is FYNNEI. Trimming cost V 3 bases and J 2 bases, with 11 bases left between them. This CDR3 is CASSEEDTGNQPQHF. DNA for the CDR3: TGTGCCAGCAGTGAGGAGGACACCGGCAATCAGCCCCAGCATTTT.

The V call is TRBV19, the J call TRBJ1-5; maybe TRBD1 (5 bases). This CDR3 comprises 15 residues. Trimming stripped 4 bases from V and 4 bases from J, with 14 bases between. Germline V gives CDR1 LNHDA, CDR2 SQIVND (reference sequence). The CDR3 DNA is TGTGCCAGTAGTAGCGGAGCGGCAGGGAATCAGCCCCAGCATTTT. This codes for CASSSGAAGNQPQHF.

The chain joins TRBV6-5 to TRBJ2-5, with a tentative D call TRBD1 (5 bases). The CDR3 length is 16 residues. V lost 4 bases to trimming and J lost 5 bases, with 20 bases between them. Germline CDR1 and CDR2: MNHEY and SVGAGI. The CDR3 DNA sequence: TGTGCCAGCAGTTCCTGGGGCCAAGGACGCGTGGAGACCCAGTACTTC. Protein: CASSSWGQGRVETQYF.

This rearrangement joins TRBV10-2 to TRBJ2-5, with D tentatively TRBD1 or TRBD2 (5 bases each). Germline CDR1 WSHSY, CDR2 SAAADI. The CDR3 is 13 residues long. Trimming removed 10 bases from V and 3 bases from J, with 15 bases in between. CDR3 in amino acids: CATRDRGEETQYF. The CDR3 coding sequence is TGCGCCACCCGGGACCGTGGGGAAGAGACCCAGTACTTC.

V usage is TRBV3-1 (or the pseudogene TRBV3-2) and J usage is TRBJ2-3; D call uncertain. The CDR3 extends over 15 amino acids. Germline V gene sequence: CDR1 LGHDT, CDR2 YNNKEL (reference sequence). V lost 0 bases, J lost 1 base, and 8 bases lay in between. CDR3 nucleotides: TGTGCCAGCAGCCAAGATGGGCAGGGCACAGATACGCAGTATTTT. Its translation: CASSQDGQGTDTQYF.

This clone showed up just a few times. The chain uses TRBV19 and TRBJ1-6; D gene uncertain. The CDR3 sequence is 15 residues long. Germline V gives CDR1 LNHDA, CDR2 SQIVND (reference sequence). The V gene lost 6 bases and the J gene lost 0 bases, with 9 bases spanning the gap. For the CDR3, the DNA is TGTGCCAGTAGGACGGGAAGCTCCTATAATTCACCCCTCCACTTT. Amino acid sequence: CASRTGSSYNSPLHF.

This clone appeared a single time. This chain connects TRBV6-5 to TRBJ2-3, with D maybe TRBD2 (5 bases). Trimming shortened V by 7 bases and J by 4 bases, and 12 bases separated the two germline ends. The CDR3 has 13 residues. Germline-derived CDR1 and CDR2 are MNHEY and SVGAGI. Here the CDR3 reads CASTLPGSDTQYF. Written as DNA, the CDR3 is TGTGCCAGCACCTTGCCGGGGTCAGATACGCAGTATTTT.

Of note for this clone: The junction departs from the called germline gene at one end, perhaps through a read error. The chain links TRBV15 to TRBJ1-5, with D unclear. Germline lookup yields CDR1 LNHNV and CDR2 YYDKDF (reference sequence). The CDR3 totals 12 residues. This chain's CDR3 is CATSRDNQPQHF. Here the CDR3 DNA reads TGTGCCACCAGCCGAGACAATCAGCCCCAGCATTTT.

The chain has TRBV19 and TRBJ1-1; D perhaps matches TRBD1 (5 bases). The CDR3 extends over 14 amino acids. With 3 bases removed from V and 8 bases from J, the gap between germline ends came to 16 bases. Germline V gene sequence: CDR1 LNHDA, CDR2 SQIVND (reference sequence). For the CDR3, the DNA is TGTGCCAGTAGTATTAACGCAGGGACCCGGGAAGCTTTCTTT. Translation gives CASSINAGTREAFF.

The chain recombines TRBV7-2 with TRBJ2-7, with TRBD1 matching 7 bases. The CDR3 extends over 14 amino acids. V shed 5 bases, J shed 4 bases, and the junction held 8 bases outside the gene matches. Per the germline V gene, CDR1 is SGHTA and CDR2 is FQGNSA. CDR3 bases: TGTGCCAGCAGCCACAGGGGAATGACTTACGAGCAGTACTTC. Translated, it gives CASSHRGMTYEQYF.

The rearrangement links TRBV6-5 to TRBJ2-7; D possibly matches TRBD1 or TRBD2 (5 bases each). The V gene's germline CDR1 is MNHEY and CDR2 SVGAGI. V lost 6 bases, J lost 2 bases, and 17 bases lay in between. The CDR3 has 15 residues. The CDR3 nucleotides are TGTGCCAGCAGGCTCACCGGGACGCAACCCTACGAGCAGTACTTC. Amino acids: CASRLTGTQPYEQYF.

The chain carries TRBV12-3 or TRBV12-4 and TRBJ1-3; D unresolved. This CDR3 comprises 12 residues. V shed 4 bases and J shed 10 bases, with 11 bases lying between them. Here the CDR3 DNA reads TGTGCCAGCAGTTCGGGTCCGAGGACCATATATTTT. Translation gives CASSSGPRTIYF.

The rearrangement uses TRBV2 and TRBJ1-1; D is ambiguous. Trimming pared 6 bases from V and 4 bases from J, leaving 12 bases between. Germline V gene lookup returns CDR1 SNHLY and CDR2 FYNNEI. The CDR3 spans 13 residues. This chain's CDR3 is CASSGLRGTEAFF. CDR3 nucleotide sequence: TGTGCCAGCAGCGGGTTGCGGGGCACTGAAGCTTTCTTT.

V usage is TRBV11-2 and J usage is TRBJ2-1, with TRBD2 matching over 9 bases. The germline CDR1 and CDR2 sequences are SGHAT and FQNNGV. This CDR3 has 16 amino acids. With 5 bases clipped from V and 10 bases from J, the junction kept 15 bases outside the gene matches. The CDR3 nucleotides read TGTGCCAGCAGCACAGGACTAGCGAGTCCCCTGGTGGAGCAGTTCTTC. It translates to CASSTGLASPLVEQFF.